These 20 T cell receptor beta chains originate from one sample sequenced in a study of T cell repertoires in cytomegalovirus infection. Their specific antigens are unknown. From the reads, TCRdb called clonotypes with MiXCR, one entry per CDR3 protein. This sample yields about 570,000 distinct CDR3 sequences, of which under 45% are seen a single time; about half belongs to the top ten. The source material was cultured PBMCs, sampled from culture after CMV antigen stimulation. The receptors were gathered from a human donor in good health (CMV status not recorded). Some clones in this sample may be carry-over from other donors' samples.

This clonotype was detected a few times. The J gene is TRBJ2-7, the V gene TRBV7-2, with D possibly being TRBD1 or TRBD2 (5 bases each). With 5 bases removed from V and 1 base from J, the gap between germline ends came to 15 bases. CDR3 size: 15 residues. From germline, CDR1 is SGHTA and CDR2 FQGNSA. The CDR3 sequence: CASSRGVDPSYEQYF. CDR3 DNA sequence: TGTGCCAGCAGCAGAGGGGTAGACCCGTCCTACGAGCAGTACTTC. Full variable domain (rest looked up from reference TRBV7-2 and TRBJ2-7): GAGVSQSPSNKVTEKGKDVELRCDPISGHTALYWYRQSLGQGLEFLIYFQGNSAPDKSGLPSDRFSAERTGGSVSTLTIQRTQQEDSAVYLCASSRGVDPSYEQYFGPGTRLTVT.

In its sample, this clonotype was seen a few times. V gene TRBV4-3 combines with J gene TRBJ2-4; the D gene is possibly TRBD2 (5 bases). Germline lookup yields CDR1 LGHNA and CDR2 YSLEER. With 4 bases removed from V and 6 bases from J, the gap between germline ends came to 16 bases. The CDR3 extends over 15 amino acids. CDR3 region: CASSPLDHRGNIQYF. Here the CDR3 DNA reads TGCGCCAGCAGCCCGTTGGACCACCGGGGAAACATTCAGTACTTC.

The J gene is TRBJ2-7, the V gene TRBV25-1, with D uncertain. Germline V gene lookup returns CDR1 MGHDK and CDR2 SYGVNS. This CDR3 spans 10 amino acids. V lost 2 bases and J lost 5, with 1 base in between. In DNA, the CDR3 is TGTGCCAGCAGTGAAAACGAGCAGTACTTC. It codes for CASSENEQYF.

This clonotype was seen at least ten times. The chain employs TRBV7-2 and TRBJ2-1; 13 bases line up with TRBD2. V lost 6 bases, J lost 6 bases, and 14 bases stayed unmatched. The CDR3 runs to 18 residues. Germline assignment: CDR1 SGHTA and CDR2 FQGNSA. The CDR3 DNA follows: TGTGCCAGCAGTCTCCGGACTAGCGGGAGCGGCCTCTCCAATGAGCAGTTCTTC. This encodes CASSLRTSGSGLSNEQFF.

This chain uses TRBV6-5 with TRBJ1-2; D is ambiguous. Germline V lookup: CDR1 MNHEY, CDR2 SVGAGI. Between the trimmed V and J ends, which lost 6 bases and 4 bases, there was a span of 9 bases. The CDR3 is 12 amino acids. Here the CDR3 DNA reads TGTGCCAGCAGCGGAGTGGTCTATGGCTACACCTTC. Translating gives CASSGVVYGYTF.

The chain recombines TRBV6-2 or TRBV6-3 with TRBJ2-5; TRBD2 matches at 7 bases. Trimming removed 5 bases from V and 4 bases from J; junction bases left unmatched: 4. Germline lookup yields CDR1 MNHEY and CDR2 SVGEGT. This CDR3 comprises 13 residues. The CDR3 bases are TGTGCCAGCAGTCCGAGCGGGACAGAGACCCAGTACTTC. This sequence encodes CASSPSGTETQYF.

The chain combines TRBV5-1 with TRBJ2-4, with no clear D. CDR3 length: 16 amino acids. Germline V lookup: CDR1 SGHRS, CDR2 YFSETQ. Trimming stripped 0 bases from V and 7 bases from J, with 17 bases between. The DNA of the CDR3 is TGCGCCAGCAGCTTGGAGGGCATCTTATATTCGAACATTCAGTACTTC. Amino acids: CASSLEGILYSNIQYF.

This clonotype was counted at least ten times. The gene calls are TRBV7-8 and TRBJ2-6; D is unresolved. Trimming cost V 4 bases and J 0 bases, with 10 bases left between them. The CDR3 is made up of 16 amino acids. Germline loops: CDR1 SGHVS, CDR2 FQNEAQ. CDR3 coding DNA: TGTGCCAGCAGCTACCGACACCTCTCTGGGGCCAACGTCCTGACTTTC. Its protein is CASSYRHLSGANVLTF.

V is TRBV9 and J is TRBJ2-5, with 11 bases matching TRBD2. J lost 2 bases, V lost 2 bases, and 2 bases had no gene match. The CDR3 is 15 residues long. Germline assignment: CDR1 SGDLS and CDR2 YYNGEE. CDR3 loop: CASSVGTSGQETQYF. For the CDR3, the DNA is TGTGCCAGCAGCGTCGGGACTAGCGGACAAGAGACCCAGTACTTC.

V usage is TRBV28 and J usage is TRBJ2-2, with 9 bases matching TRBD2. The trim removed 5 bases at V and 6 bases at J, leaving 4 bases unmatched. Germline V lookup: CDR1 MDHEN, CDR2 SYDVKM. This CDR3 has 14 amino acids. The CDR3 reads CASSERGVSGELFF. Here the CDR3 DNA reads TGTGCCAGCAGTGAGCGGGGGGTATCCGGGGAGCTGTTTTTT.

This clonotype appeared a few times. CDR3: CASSSLRSSGNTIYF. The DNA of the CDR3 is TGTGCCAGCAGCTCCCTCAGGAGCTCTGGAAACACCATATATTTT. The genes are TRBV7-8 and TRBJ1-3; no firm D call. Germline V CDR1 and CDR2: SGHVS, FQNEAQ. V was cut by 4 bases and J by 0 bases, with 10 bases left in between. The CDR3 spans 15 residues.

The rearrangement uses TRBV29-1 and TRBJ2-3, with 11 bases matching TRBD1. This CDR3 has 14 amino acids. Germline loops: CDR1 SQVTM, CDR2 ANQGSEA. V trimming: 7 bases; J trimming: 6 bases; junction bases outside the gene matches: 9. As DNA, the CDR3 is TGCAGCGGCTCGGACAGGGGGCTTTCGGATACGCAGTATTTT. This translates into CSGSDRGLSDTQYF.

This clonotype was recorded a few times. This chain connects TRBV5-1 to TRBJ1-2; D is unclear. This CDR3 comprises 15 residues. V was cut by 0 bases and J by 2 bases, with 11 bases left in between. CDR1 SGHRS and CDR2 YFSETQ come from the germline V gene. The CDR3 spells CASSLVVQSNYGYTF. In DNA form, the CDR3 reads TGCGCCAGCAGCTTGGTTGTTCAGTCCAACTATGGCTACACCTTC.

J is TRBJ1-1 and V is TRBV11-2; D unclear. This CDR3 contains 12 residues. Deletions cut 5 bases from V and 6 bases from J, with 10 bases between. Germline CDR1 is SGHAT and CDR2 is FQNNGV. CDR3 bases: TGTGCCAGCAGCCACGAGCGGGCTGAAGCTTTCTTT. It codes for CASSHERAEAFF.

The chain uses TRBV28 and TRBJ1-2; 7 bases align to TRBD1. The CDR3 has 15 amino acids. J lost 1 base, V lost 5 bases, and 7 bases had no gene match. Per the germline V gene, CDR1 is MDHEN and CDR2 is SYDVKM. CDR3 nucleotide sequence: TGTGCCAGCAGTCCAGGGGGGATCTTTAACTATGGCTACACCTTC. Translating it yields CASSPGGIFNYGYTF.

The chain uses TRBV20-1 and TRBJ1-2, with unresolved D. V was trimmed by 5 bases and J by 3 bases, leaving 19 bases between them. In germline, CDR1 is DFQATT, CDR2 SNEGSKA (reference sequence). This CDR3 is built from 15 residues. The CDR3 coding sequence is TGCAGTGCTGCCCTCAGGAAGGGTTGGGACTATGGCTACACCTTC. It codes for CSAALRKGWDYGYTF.

This sequence joins TRBV6-2 or TRBV6-3 and TRBJ2-1; 8 nucleotides line up with TRBD2. V was pared by 5 bases and J by 14 bases, with 11 bases of the junction left unmatched. The CDR3 spans 13 residues. Germline values: CDR1 MNHEY, CDR2 SVGEGT. The CDR3 region has the DNA TGTGCCAGCAGTCACGGGACTAGAATGTTAAAGTTCTTC. Translated, it gives CASSHGTRMLKFF.

The rearrangement uses TRBV7-6 and TRBJ2-7, with 14 bases matching TRBD2. The trim removed 3 bases at V and 4 bases at J, leaving 2 bases unmatched. This CDR3 region has 15 residues. Germline V gene lookup returns CDR1 SGHVS and CDR2 FNYEAQ. CDR3 bases: TGTGCCAGCAGCTTGACTAGCGGGAGGGGGTACGAGCAGTACTTC. Amino acid sequence: CASSLTSGRGYEQYF.

The chain is built from TRBV6-8 and TRBJ2-7, with TRBD1 matching 9 bases. Germline CDR1 reads MNHGY; CDR2 reads SAAAGT. The V and J ends lost 4 bases and 7 bases, in that order; junction bases with no gene match: 8. This CDR3 has 14 amino acids. CDR3 residues: CASSSGQGKDEQYF. The CDR3 bases are TGTGCCAGCAGTTCGGGACAGGGTAAGGATGAGCAGTACTTC.

This clonotype was detected only a few times. The chain links TRBV6-5 to TRBJ2-1; 7 bases fit TRBD1. The CDR3 spans 16 residues. V trimming: 6 bases; J trimming: 0 bases; junction bases outside the gene matches: 8. From germline, CDR1 is MNHEY and CDR2 SVGAGI. This CDR3 is CASSTGTDSSYNEQFF. CDR3 in DNA: TGTGCCAGCAGCACCGGGACAGATAGCTCCTACAATGAGCAGTTCTTC.